What follows is one T cell receptor beta chain and its context. The antigen remains undetermined. Profiled with immunoSEQ multiplex PCR; TCRdb holds only in-frame clones, not every one. The sample includes 15,000 or so clones, 84% of them seen just once. The entry originates in a study of PD-1 blockade in mismatch repair-deficient tumors. As for the study in general: Patients had approximately 11 mismatch repair-deficient cancer types and were previously treated and progressing. Study-wide results and limits: After pembrolizumab, tumor-resident clones rose rapidly, then generally contracted before radiologic responses.

The germline V gene encodes CDR1 SGHRS and CDR2 YFSETQ. V lost 2 bases and J lost 0; bases outside the gene matches: 4. The CDR3 extends over 16 amino acids. The sample consisted of PBMCs, taken 4 weeks after starting pembrolizumab. V usage is TRBV5-1 and J usage is TRBJ2-1; 8 bases agree with TRBD2. The receptor was isolated from an adult with mismatch repair-deficient cancer. The CDR3 here is CASSLLAGSSYNEQFF. The CDR3 DNA reads as TGCGCCAGCAGCTTATTAGCGGGAAGCTCCTACAATGAGCAGTTCTTC.